This TCR beta chain was identified in a study of CXCR3-negative and CXCR3-positive naive CD8 T cells. Study context: Some 150 million TRB reads in total, about 1.5 +/- 0.3 million per library.

Per germline, CDR1 MDHEN and CDR2 SYDVKM. The length of the CDR3 is 15 residues. In the case of this clonotype: Its antigen remains unidentified.

5' RACE that incorporated UMI labels was used to prepare the TRB cDNA libraries. TCRdb reprocessed the 5' RACE reads, with one entry per CDR3 protein and no DNA. The listing records 45,000 to 55,000 distinct CDR3 sequences. Findings and caveats of the study: Fresh PBMCs went into most assays, and CXCR3 expression partly declined after cryopreservation.

This chain joins TRBV28 and TRBJ2-7; TCRdb designates TRBD2, a call that cannot be tested without DNA. Sequencing was done on a sample of memory CD8+ T cells from blood. The clonotype comes from a human donor in good health. Some clones in this sample may be carry-over from other donors' samples. CDR3 amino acids: CASSLVAGVSSEQYF.